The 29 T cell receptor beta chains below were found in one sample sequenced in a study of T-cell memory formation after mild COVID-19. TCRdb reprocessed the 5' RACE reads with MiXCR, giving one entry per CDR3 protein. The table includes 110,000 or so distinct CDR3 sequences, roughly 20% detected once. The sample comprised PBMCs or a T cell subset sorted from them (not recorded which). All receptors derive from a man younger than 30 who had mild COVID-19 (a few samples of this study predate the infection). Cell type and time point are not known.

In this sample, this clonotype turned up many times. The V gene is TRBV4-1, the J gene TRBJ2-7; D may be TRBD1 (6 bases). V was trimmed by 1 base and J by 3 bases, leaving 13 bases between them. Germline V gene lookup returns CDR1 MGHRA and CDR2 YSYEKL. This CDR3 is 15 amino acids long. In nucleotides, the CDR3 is TGCGCCAGCAGCCAAGTTAAGGGACAACGCTACGAGCAGTACGTC. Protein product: CASSQVKGQRYEQYV.

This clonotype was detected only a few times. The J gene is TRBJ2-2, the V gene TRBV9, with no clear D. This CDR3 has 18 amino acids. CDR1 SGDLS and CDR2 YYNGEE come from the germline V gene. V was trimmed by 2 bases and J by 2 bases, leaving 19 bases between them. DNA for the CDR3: TGTGCCAGCAGCGTCGAGTACAGCTTCTACCTAAACACCGGGGAGCTGTTTTTT. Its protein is CASSVEYSFYLNTGELFF.

In nucleotides, the CDR3 is TGTGCCAGCAGCGAGACAGGGTCCTACGAGCAGTACGTC. Protein sequence: CASSETGSYEQYV. This chain joins TRBV6-2 or TRBV6-3 and TRBJ2-7, with 7 bases identical to TRBD1. Germline CDR1 reads MNHEY; CDR2 reads SVGEGT. J gave up 1 base and V 6 bases, and 3 bases lay outside the gene matches. CDR3 length equals 13 residues.

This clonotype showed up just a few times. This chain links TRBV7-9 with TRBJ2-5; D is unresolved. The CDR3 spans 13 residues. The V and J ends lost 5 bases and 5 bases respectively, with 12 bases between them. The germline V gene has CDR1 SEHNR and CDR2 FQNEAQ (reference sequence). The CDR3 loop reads CASSPPTSETQYF. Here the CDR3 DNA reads TGTGCCAGCAGCCCCCCGACGTCGGAGACCCAGTACTTC.

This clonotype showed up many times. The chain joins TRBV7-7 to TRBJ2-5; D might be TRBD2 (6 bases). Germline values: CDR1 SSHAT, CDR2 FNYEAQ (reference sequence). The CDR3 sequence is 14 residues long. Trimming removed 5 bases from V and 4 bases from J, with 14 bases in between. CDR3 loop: CASSPTSTGETQYF. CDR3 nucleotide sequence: TGTGCCAGCAGCCCTACTAGCACTGGAGAGACCCAGTACTTC.

The CDR3 here is CASSRRTTRSDGYTF. Here the CDR3 DNA reads TGTGCCAGCAGCCGACGAACGACGCGGTCGGATGGCTACACCTTC. The chain couples TRBV7-2 to TRBJ1-2; D gene unclear. Germline CDR1 reads SGHTA; CDR2 reads FQGNSA. Trimming took 5 bases from V and 6 from J, leaving 19 bases between them. This CDR3 spans 15 amino acids.

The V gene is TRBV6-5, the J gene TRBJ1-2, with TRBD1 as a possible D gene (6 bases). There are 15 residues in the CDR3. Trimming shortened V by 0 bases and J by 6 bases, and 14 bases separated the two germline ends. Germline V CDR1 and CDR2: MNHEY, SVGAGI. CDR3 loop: CASSYSIGDTDGYTF. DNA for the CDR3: TGTGCCAGCAGTTACTCGATCGGGGACACGGATGGCTACACCTTC.

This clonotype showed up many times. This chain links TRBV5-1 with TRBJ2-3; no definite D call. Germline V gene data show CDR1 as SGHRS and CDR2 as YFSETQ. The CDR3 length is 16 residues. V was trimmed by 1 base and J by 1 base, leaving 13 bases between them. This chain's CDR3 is CASSLSGNGGTDTQYF. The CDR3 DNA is TGCGCCAGCAGCTTGTCGGGTAACGGAGGCACAGATACGCAGTATTTT.

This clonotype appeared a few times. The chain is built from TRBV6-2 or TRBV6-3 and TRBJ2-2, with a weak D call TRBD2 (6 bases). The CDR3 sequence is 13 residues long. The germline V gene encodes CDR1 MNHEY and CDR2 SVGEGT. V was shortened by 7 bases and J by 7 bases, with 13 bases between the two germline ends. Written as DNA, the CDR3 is TGTGCCAGCACCCTGGAGGGGCTCGGGGAGCTGTTTTTT. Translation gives CASTLEGLGELFF.

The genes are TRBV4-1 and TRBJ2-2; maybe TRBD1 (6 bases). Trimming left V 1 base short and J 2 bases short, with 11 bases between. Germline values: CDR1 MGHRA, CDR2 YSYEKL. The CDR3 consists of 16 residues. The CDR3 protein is CASSQVGAGNTGELFF. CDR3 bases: TGCGCCAGCAGCCAAGTGGGGGCCGGAAACACCGGGGAGCTGTTTTTT.

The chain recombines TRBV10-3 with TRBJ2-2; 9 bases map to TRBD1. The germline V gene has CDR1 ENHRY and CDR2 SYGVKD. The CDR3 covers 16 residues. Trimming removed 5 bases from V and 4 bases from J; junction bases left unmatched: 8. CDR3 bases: TGTGCCATCAGTCCTGGGACAGGGTTTAGCACCGGGGAGCTGTTTTTT. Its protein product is CAISPGTGFSTGELFF.

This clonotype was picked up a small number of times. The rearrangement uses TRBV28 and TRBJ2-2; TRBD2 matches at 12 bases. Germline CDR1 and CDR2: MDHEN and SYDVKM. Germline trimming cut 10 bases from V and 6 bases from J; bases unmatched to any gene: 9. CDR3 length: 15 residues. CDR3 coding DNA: TGTGCCACCCTAAGACTAGCGGGGGTCGCCGGGGAGCTGTTTTTT. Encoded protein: CATLRLAGVAGELFF.

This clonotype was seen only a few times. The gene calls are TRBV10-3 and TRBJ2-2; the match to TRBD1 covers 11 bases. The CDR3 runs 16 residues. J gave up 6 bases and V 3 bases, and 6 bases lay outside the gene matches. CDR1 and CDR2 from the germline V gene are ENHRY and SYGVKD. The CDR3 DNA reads TGTGCCATCAGTGACCCCCCGGGACAGGGGGCCGGGGAGCTGTTTTTT. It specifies CAISDPPGQGAGELFF.

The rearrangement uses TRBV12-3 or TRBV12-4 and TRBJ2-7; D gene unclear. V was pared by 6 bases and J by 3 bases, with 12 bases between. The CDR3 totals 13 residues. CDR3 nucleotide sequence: TGTGCCAGCAGGAATGAATACCGCTACGAGCAGTACTTC. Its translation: CASRNEYRYEQYF.

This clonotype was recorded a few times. CDR3 nucleotides: TGTGCCAGCAGCGACCTAGCGGGGGGCGCAGATACGCAGTATTTT. This translates into CASSDLAGGADTQYF. The J gene is TRBJ2-3, the V gene TRBV11-2; 11 bases align to TRBD2. The germline V gene encodes CDR1 SGHAT and CDR2 FQNNGV. Unmatched junction bases numbered 5, after V lost 5 bases and J lost 4 bases. This CDR3 contains 15 residues.

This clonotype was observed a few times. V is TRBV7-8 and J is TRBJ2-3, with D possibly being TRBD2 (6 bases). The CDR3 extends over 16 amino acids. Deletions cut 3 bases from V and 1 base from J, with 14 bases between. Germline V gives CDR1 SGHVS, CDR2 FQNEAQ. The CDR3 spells CASSFLEERGTDTQYF. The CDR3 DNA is TGTGCCAGCAGCTTCTTAGAGGAGCGGGGCACAGATACGCAGTATTTT.

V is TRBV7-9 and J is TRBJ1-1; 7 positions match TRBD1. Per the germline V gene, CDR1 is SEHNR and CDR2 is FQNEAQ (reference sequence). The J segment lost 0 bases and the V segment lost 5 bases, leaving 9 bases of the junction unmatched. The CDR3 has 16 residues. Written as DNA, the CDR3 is TGTGCCAGCAGCCTCGGACAGGAGCTCATGAACACTGAAGCTTTCTTT. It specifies CASSLGQELMNTEAFF.

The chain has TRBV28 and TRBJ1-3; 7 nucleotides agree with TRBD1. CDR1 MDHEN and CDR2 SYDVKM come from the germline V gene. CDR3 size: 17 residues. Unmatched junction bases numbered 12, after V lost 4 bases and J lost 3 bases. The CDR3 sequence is CASSSGRDRLLGNTIYF. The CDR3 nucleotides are TGTGCCAGCAGTTCCGGCCGGGACAGACTCCTTGGAAACACCATATATTTT. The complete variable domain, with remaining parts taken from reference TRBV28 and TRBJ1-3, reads DVKVTQSSRYLVKRTGEKVFLECVQDMDHENMFWYRQDPGLGLRLIYFSYDVKMKEKGDIPEGYSVSREKKERFSLILESASTNQTSMYLCASSSGRDRLLGNTIYFGEGSWLTVV.

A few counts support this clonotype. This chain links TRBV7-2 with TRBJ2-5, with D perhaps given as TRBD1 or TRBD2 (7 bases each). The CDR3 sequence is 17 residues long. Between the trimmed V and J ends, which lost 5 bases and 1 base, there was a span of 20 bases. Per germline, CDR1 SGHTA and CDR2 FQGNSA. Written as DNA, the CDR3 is TGTGCCAGCAGCCCACTGGGGGAGGGGGCCATCCAAGAGACCCAGTACTTC. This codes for CASSPLGEGAIQETQYF. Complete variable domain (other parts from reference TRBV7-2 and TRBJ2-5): GAGVSQSPSNKVTEKGKDVELRCDPISGHTALYWYRQSLGQGLEFLIYFQGNSAPDKSGLPSDRFSAERTGGSVSTLTIQRTQQEDSAVYLCASSPLGEGAIQETQYFGPGTRLLVL.

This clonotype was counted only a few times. The CDR3: CASSVDPRDRGFDEQFF. CDR3 in DNA: TGTGCCAGCAGCGTAGATCCCCGGGACAGGGGGTTCGATGAGCAGTTCTTC. The V and J genes are TRBV9 and TRBJ2-1; TRBD1 matches at 11 bases. V lost 0 bases and J lost 8; bases outside the gene matches: 10. The CDR3 sequence is 17 residues long. Germline assignment: CDR1 SGDLS and CDR2 YYNGEE.

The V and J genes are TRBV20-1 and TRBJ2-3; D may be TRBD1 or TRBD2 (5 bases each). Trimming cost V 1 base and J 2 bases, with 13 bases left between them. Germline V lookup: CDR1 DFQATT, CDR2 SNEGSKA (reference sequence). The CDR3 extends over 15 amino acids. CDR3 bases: TGCAGTGCTAGAGGAGGGGTCACCCCCACAGATACGCAGTATTTT. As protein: CSARGGVTPTDTQYF.

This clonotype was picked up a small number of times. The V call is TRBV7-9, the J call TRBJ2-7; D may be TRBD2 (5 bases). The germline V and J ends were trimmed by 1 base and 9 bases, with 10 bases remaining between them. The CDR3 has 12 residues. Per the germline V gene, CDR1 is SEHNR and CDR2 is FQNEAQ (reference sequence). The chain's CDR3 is CASSLEGAGQYV. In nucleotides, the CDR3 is TGTGCCAGCAGCTTAGAGGGAGCTGGGCAGTACGTC.

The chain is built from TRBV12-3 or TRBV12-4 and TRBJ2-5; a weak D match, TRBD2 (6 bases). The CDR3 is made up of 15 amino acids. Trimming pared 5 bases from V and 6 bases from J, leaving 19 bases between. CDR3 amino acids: CASSPQEAGLKTQYF. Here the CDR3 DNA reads TGTGCCAGCAGTCCACAGGAAGCGGGCCTAAAGACCCAGTACTTC.

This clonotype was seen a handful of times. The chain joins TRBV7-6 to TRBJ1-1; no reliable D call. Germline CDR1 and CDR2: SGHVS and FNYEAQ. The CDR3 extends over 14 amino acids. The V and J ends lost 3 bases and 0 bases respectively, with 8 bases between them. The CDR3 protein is CASSLGAMNTEAFF. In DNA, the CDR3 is TGTGCCAGCAGCTTGGGAGCGATGAACACTGAAGCTTTCTTT.

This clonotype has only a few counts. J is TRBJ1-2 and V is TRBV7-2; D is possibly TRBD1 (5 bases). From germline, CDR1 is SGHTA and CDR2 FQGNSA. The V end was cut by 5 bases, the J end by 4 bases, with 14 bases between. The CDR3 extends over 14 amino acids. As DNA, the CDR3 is TGTGCCAGCAGCCCGTCGGGACGGATCTATGGCTACACCTTC. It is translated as CASSPSGRIYGYTF.

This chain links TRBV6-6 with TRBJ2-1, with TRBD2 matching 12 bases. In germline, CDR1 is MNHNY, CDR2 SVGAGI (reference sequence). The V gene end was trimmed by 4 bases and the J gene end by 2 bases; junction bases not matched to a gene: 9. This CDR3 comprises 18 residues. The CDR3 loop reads CASSLTSGGLLAYNEQFF. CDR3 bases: TGTGCCAGCAGTTTGACTAGCGGGGGCCTTCTAGCCTACAATGAGCAGTTCTTC.

The CDR3 bases are TGTGCCAGCAGTAGGGGACAGGGGATCCACGAGCAGTACGTC. Its translation: CASSRGQGIHEQYV. The rearrangement links TRBV6-1 to TRBJ2-7; 10 nucleotides align to TRBD1. Germline V gives CDR1 MNHNS, CDR2 SASEGT. The ends lost 5 bases at V and 5 bases at J; junction bases unmatched: 6. This CDR3 has 14 amino acids.

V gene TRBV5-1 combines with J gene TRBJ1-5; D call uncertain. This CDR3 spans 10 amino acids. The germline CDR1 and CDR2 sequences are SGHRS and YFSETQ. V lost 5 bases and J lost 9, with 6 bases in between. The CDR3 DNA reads TGCGCCAGCAGGATGGGGCCCCAGCATTTT. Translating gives CASRMGPQHF.

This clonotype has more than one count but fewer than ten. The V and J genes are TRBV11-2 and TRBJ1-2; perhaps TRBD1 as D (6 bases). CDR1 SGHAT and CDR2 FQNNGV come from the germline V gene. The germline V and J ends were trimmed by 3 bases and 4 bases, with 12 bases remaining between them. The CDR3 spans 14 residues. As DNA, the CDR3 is TGTGCCAGCAGCTTTAGTACAGGGCGCTATGGCTACACCTTC. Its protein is CASSFSTGRYGYTF.